This T cell receptor beta chain was profiled in a study of CD8+ T cells in alopecia areata. Study-level points and caveats: Lesional scalp exceeded normal scalp in clonality, especially in alopecia totalis/universalis.

With regard to this clone: Antigen: not known.

V was clipped by 4 bases and J by 2 bases, with 7 bases between them. This CDR3 is built from 13 residues. Germline lookup yields CDR1 WSHSY and CDR2 SAAADI. Treatment meaning: oral pan-JAK inhibitor, 5-10 mg twice daily. Researchers gathered lesional scalp punch biopsies and peripheral blood from patients with alopecia areata. Sequencing used cDNA as its template, made by extracting RNA and reverse transcribing it. TCRdb's copy holds only in-frame clones and misses some; the assay was immunoSEQ multiplex PCR. The sample holds roughly 140,000 clones, around four fifths seen once. The receptor comes from a human donor with alopecia areata. This specimen consisted of CD8+ T cells sorted from blood, obtained at week 4, from a patient treated with tofacitinib. This chain joins TRBV10-2 and TRBJ2-3; D is unclear. The CDR3 is CASSAQNTDTQYF. CDR3 in DNA: TGCGCCAGCAGTGCCCAGAACACAGATACGCAGTATTTT.